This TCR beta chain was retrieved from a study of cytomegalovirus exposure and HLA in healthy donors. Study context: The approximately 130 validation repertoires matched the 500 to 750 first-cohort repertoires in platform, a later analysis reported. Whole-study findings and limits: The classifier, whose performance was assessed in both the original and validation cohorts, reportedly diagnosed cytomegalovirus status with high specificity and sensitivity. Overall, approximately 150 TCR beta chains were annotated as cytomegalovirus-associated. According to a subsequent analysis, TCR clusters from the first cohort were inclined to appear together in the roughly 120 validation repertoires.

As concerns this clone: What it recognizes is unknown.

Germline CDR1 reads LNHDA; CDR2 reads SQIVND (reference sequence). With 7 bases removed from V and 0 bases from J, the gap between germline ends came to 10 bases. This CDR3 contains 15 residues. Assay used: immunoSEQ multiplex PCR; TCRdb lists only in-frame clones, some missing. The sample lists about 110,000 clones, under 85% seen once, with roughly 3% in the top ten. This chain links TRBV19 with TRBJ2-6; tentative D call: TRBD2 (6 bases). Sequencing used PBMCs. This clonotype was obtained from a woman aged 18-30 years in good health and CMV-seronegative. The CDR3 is CASTRRDSGANVLTF. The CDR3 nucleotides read TGTGCCAGTACCCGGCGGGACTCTGGGGCCAACGTCCTGACTTTC.